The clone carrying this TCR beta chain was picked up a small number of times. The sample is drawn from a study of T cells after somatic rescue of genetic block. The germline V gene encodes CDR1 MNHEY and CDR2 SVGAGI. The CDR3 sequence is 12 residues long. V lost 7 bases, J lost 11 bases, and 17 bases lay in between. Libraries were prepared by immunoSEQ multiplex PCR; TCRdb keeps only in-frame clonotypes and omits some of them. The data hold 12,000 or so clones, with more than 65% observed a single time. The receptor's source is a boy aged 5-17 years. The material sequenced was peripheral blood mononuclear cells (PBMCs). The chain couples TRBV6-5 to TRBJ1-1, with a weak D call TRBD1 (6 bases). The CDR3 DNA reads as TGTGCCAGCAAATCGGGAAGGGGGAGCGCTTTCTTT. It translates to CASKSGRGSAFF.